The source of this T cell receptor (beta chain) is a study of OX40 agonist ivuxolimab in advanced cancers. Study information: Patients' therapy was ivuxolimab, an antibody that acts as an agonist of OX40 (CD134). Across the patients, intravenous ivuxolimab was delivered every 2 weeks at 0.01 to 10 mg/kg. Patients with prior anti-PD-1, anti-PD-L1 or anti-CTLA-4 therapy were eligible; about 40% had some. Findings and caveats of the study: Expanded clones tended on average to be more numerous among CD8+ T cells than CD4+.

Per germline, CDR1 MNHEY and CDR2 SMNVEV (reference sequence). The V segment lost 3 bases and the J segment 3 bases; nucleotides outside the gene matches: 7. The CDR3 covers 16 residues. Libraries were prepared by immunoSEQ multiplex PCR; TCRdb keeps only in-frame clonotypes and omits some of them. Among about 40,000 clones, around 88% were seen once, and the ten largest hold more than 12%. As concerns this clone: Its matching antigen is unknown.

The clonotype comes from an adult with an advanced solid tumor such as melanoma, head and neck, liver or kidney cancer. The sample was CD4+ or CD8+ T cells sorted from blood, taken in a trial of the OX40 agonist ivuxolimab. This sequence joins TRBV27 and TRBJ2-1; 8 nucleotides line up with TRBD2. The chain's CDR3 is CASSFLAGNLYNEQFF. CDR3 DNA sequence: TGTGCCAGCAGTTTCTTAGCGGGGAATCTCTACAATGAGCAGTTCTTC.